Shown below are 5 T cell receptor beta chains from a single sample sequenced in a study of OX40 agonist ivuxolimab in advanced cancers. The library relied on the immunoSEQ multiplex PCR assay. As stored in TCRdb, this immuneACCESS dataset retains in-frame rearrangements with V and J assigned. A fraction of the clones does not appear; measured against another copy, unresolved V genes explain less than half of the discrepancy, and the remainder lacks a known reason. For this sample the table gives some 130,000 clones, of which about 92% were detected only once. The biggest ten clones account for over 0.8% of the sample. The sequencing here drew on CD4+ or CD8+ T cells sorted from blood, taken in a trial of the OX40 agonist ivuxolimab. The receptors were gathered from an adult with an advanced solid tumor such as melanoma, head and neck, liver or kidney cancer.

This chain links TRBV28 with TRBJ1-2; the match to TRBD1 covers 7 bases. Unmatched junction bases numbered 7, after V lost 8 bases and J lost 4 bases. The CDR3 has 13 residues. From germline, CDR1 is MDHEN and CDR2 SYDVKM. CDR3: CASGDRVFYGYTF. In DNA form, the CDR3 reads TGTGCCAGCGGCGACAGGGTTTTCTATGGCTACACCTTC.

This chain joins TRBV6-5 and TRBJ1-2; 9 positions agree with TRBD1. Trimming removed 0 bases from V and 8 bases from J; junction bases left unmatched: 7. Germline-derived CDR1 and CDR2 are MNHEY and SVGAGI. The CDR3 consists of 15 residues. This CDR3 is CASSYSHRGPRGYTF. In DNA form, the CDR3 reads TGTGCCAGCAGTTACTCGCACAGGGGGCCTAGGGGCTACACCTTC.

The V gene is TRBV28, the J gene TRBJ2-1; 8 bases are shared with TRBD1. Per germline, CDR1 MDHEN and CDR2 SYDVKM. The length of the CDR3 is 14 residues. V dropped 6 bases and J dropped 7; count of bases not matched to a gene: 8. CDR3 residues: CASSRQGRDNEQFF. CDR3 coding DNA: TGTGCCAGCAGCCGACAGGGGCGGGATAATGAGCAGTTCTTC.

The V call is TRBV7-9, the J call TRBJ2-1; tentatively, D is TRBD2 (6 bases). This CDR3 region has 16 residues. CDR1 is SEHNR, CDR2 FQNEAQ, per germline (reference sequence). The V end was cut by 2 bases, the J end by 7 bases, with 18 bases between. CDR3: CASSLNSLALGNEQFF. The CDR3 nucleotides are TGTGCCAGCAGCTTAAACTCTCTAGCGTTGGGTAATGAGCAGTTCTTC. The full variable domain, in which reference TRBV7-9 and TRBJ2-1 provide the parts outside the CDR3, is DTGVSQNPRHKITKRGQNVTFRCDPISEHNRLYWYRQTLGQGPEFLTYFQNEAQLEKSRLLSDRFSAERPKGSFSTLEIQRTEQGDSAMYLCASSLNSLALGNEQFFGPGTRLTVL.

CDR3 nucleotide sequence: TGTGCCAGCAGTGAGTCATCCCTGGGTGGCTACACCTTC. Translating gives CASSESSLGGYTF. This chain links TRBV6-4 with TRBJ1-2; unclear D gene. The CDR3 runs to 13 residues. V dropped 3 bases and J dropped 7 bases, with 12 bases sitting between them. Germline values: CDR1 MRHNA, CDR2 SNTAGT.